This T cell receptor (beta chain) was recovered during a study of beta chain features in type 1 diabetes. Notes on the study in general: cDNA sequencing could over-represent cells with high TCR expression. People with Type 1 diabetes carried modestly yet significantly shorter TCRB CDR3s in all four CD4+ subsets. Comparison showed that naive, central memory and Treg TCRB repertoires appeared more similar among patients than among healthy donors.

Isolated RNA was reverse transcribed in full, so expressed TCRB transcripts were sequenced. Sequencing used immunoSEQ multiplex PCR; TCRdb keeps in-frame clones, though not all of them. The sample consists of under 250,000 clones, roughly 14% of them appearing once. The table lists this clone with a few counts. The antigen is undetermined. Other nucleotide sequences from this sample produce the same CDR3. Purity (above 95%) was reached by all sorted populations. With 3 bases clipped from V and 3 bases from J, the junction kept 4 bases outside the gene matches. The germline CDR1 and CDR2 sequences are LNHDA and SQIVND (reference sequence). The CDR3 covers 14 residues.

Sequencing was performed on naive CD4+ T cells from blood. This sequence originates from a man aged 25-40 years with type 1 diabetes. This chain joins TRBV19 and TRBJ1-2, with 7 bases identical to TRBD1. The CDR3 loop reads CASSILQGDYGYTF. The CDR3, as DNA: TGTGCCAGTAGTATCCTTCAGGGGGACTATGGCTACACCTTC.